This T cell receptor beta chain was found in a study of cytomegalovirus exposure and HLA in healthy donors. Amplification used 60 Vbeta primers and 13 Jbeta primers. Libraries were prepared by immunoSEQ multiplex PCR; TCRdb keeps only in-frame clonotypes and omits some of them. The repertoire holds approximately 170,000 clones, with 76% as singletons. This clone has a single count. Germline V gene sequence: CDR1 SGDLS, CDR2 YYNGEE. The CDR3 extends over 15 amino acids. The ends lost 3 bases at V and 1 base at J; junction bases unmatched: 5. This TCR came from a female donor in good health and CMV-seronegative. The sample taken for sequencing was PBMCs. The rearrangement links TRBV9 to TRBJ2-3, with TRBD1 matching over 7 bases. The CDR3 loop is CASSDIGQGTDTQYF. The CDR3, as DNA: TGTGCCAGCAGCGATATAGGACAGGGCACAGATACGCAGTATTTT.